Listed here are 9 T cell receptor beta chains from one sample, sequenced in a study of post-analysis software for immune sequencing data. Carried by the TCR beta cDNA libraries were unique molecular identifiers. MiXCR, run by TCRdb on the PCR reads, gives a single entry per CDR3 protein. The table lists about 760,000 distinct CDR3 sequences, 25% to 30% of them singletons. These receptors have no identified antigens. Study-wide points: Patients carried several TRBV segments more frequently than controls did, and TRBV5-6, TRBV5-1 and TRBV20-1 were among them.

Sequencing was performed on blood. These receptors were collected from a girl aged 5 to 17 with multiple sclerosis.

This clonotype was seen a few times. The chain links TRBV7-2 to TRBJ2-5; 9 bases are shared with TRBD1. The ends lost 4 bases at V and 3 bases at J; junction bases unmatched: 15. This CDR3 region has 18 residues. The germline V gene encodes CDR1 SGHTA and CDR2 FQGNSA. The CDR3 is CASSYRGGQGWEKETQYF. The CDR3 DNA sequence: TGTGCCAGCAGCTACCGAGGGGGACAGGGTTGGGAAAAAGAGACCCAGTACTTC.

This chain joins TRBV18 and TRBJ2-1, with D possibly called TRBD1 or TRBD2 (5 bases each). The CDR3 is 17 amino acids. Germline-derived CDR1 and CDR2 are KGHSH and LQKENI. V shed 3 bases and J shed 7 bases, with 22 bases lying between them. The CDR3 DNA follows: TGTGCCAGCTCACCCTCAAAATCGCCGGGACGCGAGAATGAGCAGTTCTTC. Translated: CASSPSKSPGRENEQFF.

This clonotype turned up a few times. The chain combines TRBV12-3 or TRBV12-4 with TRBJ2-1, with D uncertain. Deletions cut 4 bases from V and 10 bases from J, with 17 bases between. This CDR3 is built from 14 residues. The CDR3 here is CASSSPTAPGEQFF. CDR3 DNA: TGTGCCAGCAGTTCCCCGACTGCCCCTGGGGAGCAGTTCTTC.

The chain joins TRBV20-1 to TRBJ2-1, with 11 bases matching TRBD2. CDR3 length equals 15 residues. Unmatched junction bases numbered 10, after V lost 8 bases and J lost 4 bases. Germline-derived CDR1 and CDR2 are DFQATT and SNEGSKA (reference sequence). CDR3 protein: CSPLPTSGRYNEQFF. DNA of the CDR3: TGCAGTCCCCTACCTACTAGCGGGAGATACAATGAGCAGTTCTTC.

This clonotype was recorded many times. The rearrangement joins TRBV6-5 to TRBJ2-7; D gene ambiguous. V was trimmed by 6 bases and J by 6 bases, leaving 15 bases between them. Germline CDR1 MNHEY, CDR2 SVGAGI. The CDR3 extends over 13 amino acids. The CDR3: CASSLHVYAEQYF. CDR3 nucleotide sequence: TGTGCCAGCAGCTTACACGTCTATGCCGAGCAGTACTTC.

This clonotype was observed a handful of times. This chain links TRBV28 with TRBJ2-7; D perhaps matches TRBD1 (5 bases). Germline loops: CDR1 MDHEN, CDR2 SYDVKM. This CDR3 spans 14 amino acids. Trimming left V 6 bases short and J 3 bases short, with 15 bases between. DNA for the CDR3: TGTGCCAGCAGGTACTTCGGGCAGGGCTACGAGCAGTACTTC. It encodes CASRYFGQGYEQYF.

This chain connects TRBV20-1 to TRBJ2-5, with TRBD1 matching 9 bases. Per the germline V gene, CDR1 is DFQATT and CDR2 is SNEGSKA (reference sequence). The CDR3 loop spans 15 amino acids. V was clipped by 4 bases and J by 2 bases; unmatched bases: 8. CDR3 DNA: TGCAGTGCTACCCCCGGGACAGGGCTTCAAGAGACCCAGTACTTC. It is translated as CSATPGTGLQETQYF.

The chain combines TRBV30 with TRBJ2-7, with D perhaps assigned TRBD1 or TRBD2 (5 bases each). V lost 3 bases, J lost 0 bases, and 9 bases lay in between. This CDR3 comprises 13 residues. The germline gives CDR1 GTSNPN, CDR2 SVGIG (reference sequence). For the CDR3, the DNA is TGTGCCTGGAGCCCCGGGACCTCCTACGAGCAGTACTTC. This gives the protein CAWSPGTSYEQYF.

This rearrangement joins TRBV20-1 to TRBJ1-6; TRBD1 is a possible D gene (5 bases). V was shortened by 4 bases and J by 6 bases, with 10 bases between the two germline ends. Germline V gene sequence: CDR1 DFQATT, CDR2 SNEGSKA (reference sequence). The CDR3 covers 13 residues. The CDR3 spells CSATGMGNSPLHF. CDR3 in DNA: TGCAGTGCTACAGGGATGGGTAATTCACCCCTCCACTTT.